The rows below give T cell receptor beta chains drawn from one sample of a study of blood T cell repertoires in COVID-19. TCRdb's table, derived via immunoSEQ multiplex PCR, lists solely in-frame clones and lacks some. This repertoire shows 140,000 to 150,000 clones, 84% found once; its top ten account for 3% to 3.5%. The specimen was PBMCs or T cells enriched from blood (not recorded which). These receptors were taken from a woman between 50 and 59 years old with acute COVID-19. CDR3s include the opening cysteine and the closing phenylalanine or tryptophan. A row's size may be missing; if present it is once, few, many or a size class.

v_call	clone_size	j_call	cdr3_aa
TRBV24-1	.	TRBJ2-2	CATSDFPRDPGELFF
TRBV4-1	.	TRBJ2-7	CASSQERTSGSQEQYF
TRBV10-3	.	TRBJ2-2	CAISASTSGNTGELFF
TRBV5-1	once	TRBJ2-7	CASSLLPGSSYEQYF
TRBV24-1	.	TRBJ2-2	CATSDPGLAGEAGTGELFF
TRBV5-1	.	TRBJ2-3	CASSSDGREADTQYF
TRBV10-3	.	TRBJ2-1	CAISEVLAGGFYNEQFF
TRBV4-1	.	TRBJ2-2	CASSPYTNTGELFF
TRBV2	.	TRBJ2-7	CAGGLAGREQYF
TRBV6-2/TRBV6-3	.	TRBJ1-1	CASSSRTGRNTEAFF
TRBV11-3	once	TRBJ2-1	CASSQLAPGNEQFF
TRBV5-6	.	TRBJ2-2	CASSSAGSRTGELFF
TRBV7-2	.	TRBJ2-7	CAISHQAPSVTYEQYF
TRBV19	.	TRBJ2-1	CASSIKDGQGWNEQFF
TRBV4-3	.	TRBJ2-7	CASSQVGTSAAYEQYF